This T cell receptor (beta chain) is from a study of response to subunit inactivated influenza vaccine. V dropped 6 bases and J dropped 7; count of bases not matched to a gene: 15. The germline V gene has CDR1 DFQATT and CDR2 SNEGSKA (reference sequence). The CDR3 extends over 15 amino acids. This clonotype was seen many times. In TCRdb, the RT-PCR reads were re-called with MiXCR into one record per CDR3 protein. The sample has under 550,000 distinct CDR3 sequences; approximately 6.9% are singletons. The V gene is TRBV20-1, the J gene TRBJ2-1, with TRBD2 matching over 7 bases. The clonotype was recovered from a man in his fifties or sixties who received an inactivated influenza vaccine. Here the sequenced sample was PBMCs from blood, taken less than 25 months after vaccination. The CDR3 here is CSAPGASLGGNEQFF. The CDR3 DNA reads TGCAGTGCCCCTGGGGCTAGCCTGGGGGGGAATGAGCAGTTCTTC.